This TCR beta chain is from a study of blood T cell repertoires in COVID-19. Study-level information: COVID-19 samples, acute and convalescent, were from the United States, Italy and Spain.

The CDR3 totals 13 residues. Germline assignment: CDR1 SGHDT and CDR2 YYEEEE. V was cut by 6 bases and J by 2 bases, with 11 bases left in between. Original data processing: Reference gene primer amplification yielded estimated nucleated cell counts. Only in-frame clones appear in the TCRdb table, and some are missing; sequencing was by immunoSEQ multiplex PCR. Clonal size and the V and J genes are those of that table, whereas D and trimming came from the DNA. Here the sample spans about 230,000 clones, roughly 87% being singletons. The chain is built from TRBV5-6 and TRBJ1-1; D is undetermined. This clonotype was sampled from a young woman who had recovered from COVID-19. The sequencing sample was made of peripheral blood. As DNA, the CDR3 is TGTGCCAGCACCTACGGTCACAACACTGAAGCTTTCTTT. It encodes CASTYGHNTEAFF.